This is a list of T cell receptor beta chains from one sample in a study of T-cell reconstitution after alpha-beta-depleted transplantation in children. MiXCR, run by TCRdb on the PCR reads, gives a single entry per CDR3 protein. The sample has 490,000 or so distinct CDR3 sequences, 8% to 11% seen once. The sample in question was PBMCs, obtained before TCRalphabeta/CD19-depleted stem cell transplant. The receptors were gathered from a child aged 2-15 years with inherited bone marrow failure, due to receive a stem cell transplant. CDR3s include the opening cysteine and the closing phenylalanine or tryptophan. Each record gives: D gene, V gene, clone size, CDR3 length, J gene, CDR3 protein, CDR3 DNA. A D gene is named only where the DNA matches it firmly. Only part of the rows carry a size: once, few, many, or a class if the clone is expanded.

D: -
V: TRBV12-3/TRBV12-4
size: many
length: 12
J: TRBJ1-1
CDR3: CASSLAWTEAFF
DNA: TGTGCCAGCAGTTTAGCGTGGACTGAAGCTTTCTTT

D: -
V: TRBV18
size: many
length: 13
J: TRBJ2-5
CDR3: CASSPLVQETQYF
DNA: TGTGCCAGCTCACCACTTGTACAAGAGACCCAGTACTTC

D: -
V: TRBV12-3/TRBV12-4
size: few
length: 15
J: TRBJ2-2
CDR3: CASSFDGRVSGELFF
DNA: TGTGCCAGCAGTTTCGACGGGAGAGTTTCCGGGGAGCTGTTTTTT

D: -
V: TRBV7-9
size: many
length: 17
J: TRBJ2-2
CDR3: CATEFRQANSNTGELFF
DNA: TGTGCCACCGAATTCAGGCAGGCCAACTCGAACACCGGGGAGCTGTTTTTT

D: -
V: TRBV2
size: many
length: 15
J: TRBJ1-2
CDR3: CASGSLLIGGYGYTF
DNA: TGTGCCAGCGGCTCCCTTCTCATCGGAGGGTATGGCTACACCTTC

D: TRBD2
V: TRBV6-5
size: many
length: 17
J: TRBJ2-5
CDR3: CASSYFLAGQGQETQYF
DNA: TGTGCCAGCAGTTACTTCCTAGCGGGTCAGGGGCAAGAGACCCAGTACTTC

D: TRBD1
V: TRBV5-1
size: few
length: 15
J: TRBJ2-7
CDR3: CASSSGGQGTYEQYF
DNA: TGCGCCAGCAGCTCGGGGGGACAGGGCACCTACGAGCAGTACTTC

D: TRBD2
V: TRBV12-3/TRBV12-4
size: many
length: 13
J: TRBJ2-4
CDR3: CASSAGTSGIQYF
DNA: TGTGCCAGCAGTGCTGGGACTAGCGGCATTCAGTACTTC

D: TRBD1
V: TRBV29-1
size: many
length: 14
J: TRBJ1-2
CDR3: CSVFNRAGGYGYTF
DNA: TGCAGCGTCTTCAACAGGGCAGGGGGCTATGGCTACACCTTC

D: -
V: TRBV20-1
size: many
length: 12
J: TRBJ2-7
CDR3: CSPGKWVDEQYF
DNA: TGCAGTCCGGGGAAGTGGGTGGACGAGCAGTACTTC

D: -
V: TRBV12-3/TRBV12-4
size: many
length: 14
J: TRBJ1-2
CDR3: CASSLESGVDGYTF
DNA: TGTGCCAGCAGTTTAGAGTCAGGGGTCGATGGCTACACCTTC

D: TRBD2
V: TRBV7-8
size: many
length: 15
J: TRBJ2-3
CDR3: CANQRLAGSLDTQYF
DNA: TGTGCCAACCAACGACTAGCGGGATCGCTAGATACGCAGTATTTT

D: -
V: TRBV10-3
size: many
length: 14
J: TRBJ2-5
CDR3: CAITSGWRGETQYF
DNA: TGTGCCATCACCTCAGGGTGGCGGGGAGAGACCCAGTACTTC

D: -
V: TRBV9
size: -
length: 16
J: TRBJ2-1
CDR3: CASSVEGRTPDNEQFF
DNA: TGTGCCAGCAGCGTAGAGGGCCGGACGCCTGACAATGAGCAGTTCTTC

D: TRBD2
V: TRBV5-1
size: many
length: 14
J: TRBJ2-1
CDR3: CASSWTRAANEQFF
DNA: TGCGCCAGCAGCTGGACTAGGGCGGCCAATGAGCAGTTCTTC

D: TRBD2
V: TRBV12-3/TRBV12-4
size: many
length: 15
J: TRBJ2-3
CDR3: CASSLSGASTDTQYF
DNA: TGTGCCAGCAGTCTTAGCGGGGCCAGCACAGATACGCAGTATTTT

D: TRBD2
V: TRBV4-2
size: -
length: 18
J: TRBJ2-1
CDR3: CASSPPTSATPLYNEQFF
DNA: TGTGCCAGCAGCCCCCCTACTAGCGCCACGCCCTTATACAATGAGCAGTTCTTC

D: -
V: TRBV29-1
size: many
length: 12
J: TRBJ1-1
CDR3: CSVLPRGTEAFF
DNA: TGCAGCGTTTTGCCCCGTGGCACTGAAGCTTTCTTT

D: -
V: TRBV5-1
size: many
length: 14
J: TRBJ1-1
CDR3: CASSLTTVNTEAFF
DNA: TGCGCCAGCAGCTTAACGACAGTGAACACTGAAGCTTTCTTT

D: -
V: TRBV3-1
size: many
length: 14
J: TRBJ2-2
CDR3: CASSLPSIRGELFF
DNA: TGTGCCAGCAGCCTACCTTCCATCCGCGGAGAGCTGTTTTTT

D: -
V: TRBV12-3/TRBV12-4
size: many
length: 12
J: TRBJ1-2
CDR3: CASSLLAWGYTF
DNA: TGTGCCAGCAGTTTACTGGCTTGGGGCTACACCTTC

D: -
V: TRBV23-1
size: few
length: 14
J: TRBJ1-1
CDR3: CASSHGLLNTEAFF
DNA: TGCGCCAGCAGTCATGGGCTTTTGAACACTGAAGCTTTCTTT

D: TRBD2
V: TRBV4-3
size: many
length: 15
J: TRBJ2-1
CDR3: CASSQWGLAGGEQFF
DNA: TGCGCCAGCAGCCAATGGGGACTAGCGGGAGGTGAGCAGTTCTTC

D: -
V: TRBV6-6
size: many
length: 13
J: TRBJ2-7
CDR3: CASSYSGAYEQYF
DNA: TGTGCCAGCAGTTACTCAGGAGCGTACGAGCAGTACTTC

D: TRBD2
V: TRBV7-2
size: many
length: 15
J: TRBJ2-1
CDR3: CASSLVGRAGNEQFF
DNA: TGTGCCAGCAGCTTGGTCGGGAGGGCCGGGAATGAGCAGTTCTTC

D: TRBD2
V: TRBV6-2/TRBV6-3
size: -
length: 16
J: TRBJ2-1
CDR3: CASSPLPGTRGDEQFF
DNA: TGTGCCAGCAGCCCCCTACCCGGGACTAGGGGCGATGAGCAGTTCTTC

D: -
V: TRBV29-1
size: many
length: 15
J: TRBJ2-1
CDR3: CSFRGGDKSYNEQFF
DNA: TGCAGCTTTCGAGGGGGGGATAAGTCCTACAATGAGCAGTTCTTC

D: -
V: TRBV28
size: many
length: 15
J: TRBJ2-3
CDR3: CASSFWGESTDTQYF
DNA: TGTGCCAGCAGTTTCTGGGGAGAAAGCACAGATACGCAGTATTTT

D: -
V: TRBV20-1
size: once
length: 15
J: TRBJ1-2
CDR3: CSARGESGIGYGYTF
DNA: TGCAGTGCTAGAGGGGAGTCAGGGATCGGCTATGGCTACACCTTC

D: -
V: TRBV7-9
size: many
length: 17
J: TRBJ2-4
CDR3: CASSLVGRGLAKNIQYF
DNA: TGTGCCAGCAGCTTAGTAGGCCGGGGACTAGCCAAAAACATTCAGTACTTC

D: -
V: TRBV11-2
size: -
length: 15
J: TRBJ2-3
CDR3: CASSHLRGNPFAQYF
DNA: TGTGCCAGCAGCCACTTACGTGGGAATCCTTTTGCGCAGTATTTT

D: TRBD1
V: TRBV6-5
size: many
length: 11
J: TRBJ2-1
CDR3: CASSPGTGAFF
DNA: TGTGCCAGCAGCCCCGGGACAGGTGCATTCTTC

D: -
V: TRBV4-3
size: many
length: 14
J: TRBJ2-7
CDR3: CASSQGWGLYEQYF
DNA: TGCGCCAGCAGCCAAGGTTGGGGATTGTACGAGCAGTACTTC

D: -
V: TRBV12-3/TRBV12-4
size: many
length: 14
J: TRBJ2-1
CDR3: CASSLSAGPGEQFF
DNA: TGTGCCAGCAGTTTGTCCGCTGGGCCCGGTGAGCAGTTCTTC

D: -
V: TRBV6-2/TRBV6-3
size: -
length: 15
J: TRBJ2-3
CDR3: CASSPMAARRDTQYF
DNA: TGTGCCAGCAGTCCCATGGCGGCGCGTAGAGATACGCAGTATTTT

D: -
V: TRBV20-1
size: many
length: 12
J: TRBJ2-7
CDR3: CSASEFTYEQYF
DNA: TGCAGTGCTTCCGAATTTACCTACGAGCAGTACTTC

D: TRBD2
V: TRBV4-3
size: few
length: 16
J: TRBJ2-1
CDR3: CASSQEHGLAEGEQFF
DNA: TGCGCCAGCAGCCAAGAGCATGGACTAGCGGAGGGTGAGCAGTTCTTC